These T cell receptor beta chains were read from a single sample in a study of blood T cell repertoires in COVID-19. Repertoires were generated with immunoSEQ multiplex PCR, while TCRdb's copy carries only in-frame clones and drops some. The data show about 26,000 clones, roughly 90% seen once. Sequencing was carried out using peripheral blood. Receptors originate from a human donor in a cohort sampled during active COVID-19. Each CDR3 is given with its conserved first and last residue. A D gene is named only where the DNA matches it firmly. Rows may omit the clone size; those that give it use once, few, many or a size class.

v_call,clone_size,j_call,d_call,cdr3_length,cdr3_nt,cdr3_aa
TRBV3-1/TRBV3-2,.,TRBJ2-5,TRBD2,15,TGTGCCAGCAGCCACACTCATTCTAGCGGGGGTGCCCAGTACTTC,CASSHTHSSGGAQYF
TRBV27,.,TRBJ1-2,TRBD1,15,TGTGCCACCACACCCGATCCGACAGGGGCACGGGGCTACACCTTC,CATTPDPTGARGYTF
TRBV5-1,.,TRBJ2-2,.,14,TGCGCCAGCAGCCTTGACTCGAACACCGGGGAGCTGTTTTTT,CASSLDSNTGELFF
TRBV11-2,.,TRBJ1-1,.,14,TGTGCCAGCAGCCCGCCCCCCAACTACACTGAAGCTTTCTTT,CASSPPPNYTEAFF
TRBV3-1/TRBV3-2,.,TRBJ2-2,.,15,TGTGCCAGCAGCCAAGGGACAGATACGAGCGGGGAGCTGTTTTTT,CASSQGTDTSGELFF
TRBV7-9,.,TRBJ2-5,TRBD1,15,TGTGCCAGCAGCTCGGGACAGGGGGTAAGAGAGACCCAGTACTTC,CASSSGQGVRETQYF
TRBV28,.,TRBJ2-5,.,11,TGTGCCAGCAGCGCGGGGGAGACCCAGTACTTC,CASSAGETQYF
TRBV5-1,once,TRBJ2-7,TRBD1,16,TGCGCCAGCAGCCCAGGACGGACAGGGGGCTTCTACGAGCAGTACTTC,CASSPGRTGGFYEQYF
TRBV11-2,.,TRBJ2-2,TRBD2,19,TGTGCCAGCAGCGAGGGGACTAGCGGCCCCGTGTCGGGCACCGGGGAGCTGTTTTTT,CASSEGTSGPVSGTGELFF
TRBV11-2,.,TRBJ1-1,.,14,TGTGCCAGCAGCTTGACCGAATTAGCCACTGAAGCTTTCTTT,CASSLTELATEAFF
TRBV24-1,.,TRBJ2-1,TRBD1,16,TGTGCCACCAGTGATTCGGGGACAGGGAGGTCCAATGAGCAGTTCTTC,CATSDSGTGRSNEQFF
TRBV5-1,.,TRBJ2-6,.,16,TGCGCCAGCAGCTTAGACCCCTCGGGTGGGGCCAACGTCCTGACTTTC,CASSLDPSGGANVLTF
TRBV2,.,TRBJ1-6,.,14,TGTGCCAGCAGTGAGTGGGGGGATAATTCACCCCTCCACTTT,CASSEWGDNSPLHF
TRBV5-1,.,TRBJ1-6,.,16,TGCGCCAGCAGCGCGCAGGGGAATTCAATGAATTCACCCCTCCACTTT,CASSAQGNSMNSPLHF
TRBV2,.,TRBJ2-5,TRBD1,15,TGTGCCAGCAGCAGGGACAGGGGGCGCGAAGAGACCCAGTACTTC,CASSRDRGREETQYF
TRBV27,.,TRBJ1-6,.,13,TGTGCCAGCAGTTTCGCGTGGAATTCACCCCTCCACTTT,CASSFAWNSPLHF
TRBV5-6,.,TRBJ1-2,.,16,TGTGCCAGCAGCTTGAATCGGGGGGCGACGGGCTATGGCTACACCTTC,CASSLNRGATGYGYTF
TRBV2,.,TRBJ1-1,.,13,TGTGCCAGCAGTGGCGACAGCTCCACTGAAGCTTTCTTT,CASSGDSSTEAFF
TRBV27,.,TRBJ2-1,TRBD2,15,TGTGCCAGCCGAATCAGCGGGGGCCCTTACAATGAGCAGTTCTTC,CASRISGGPYNEQFF
TRBV3-1/TRBV3-2,.,TRBJ1-1,TRBD1,14,TGTGCCAGCAGCCTCCGGGACAGGGGGCGGAAAGCTTTCTTT,CASSLRDRGRKAFF
TRBV9,.,TRBJ2-3,TRBD1,16,TGTGCCAGCAGCGAATCAGGGGGCATAAGCACAGATACGCAGTATTTT,CASSESGGISTDTQYF
TRBV7-8,.,TRBJ1-2,TRBD1,14,TGTGCCAGCAGCTTAGAAGGGGGCAACTATGGCTACACCTTC,CASSLEGGNYGYTF
TRBV25-1,.,TRBJ1-2,.,11,TGTGCCAGCAGCCTAGGATACGGCTACACCTTC,CASSLGYGYTF
TRBV5-5,.,TRBJ1-5,.,14,TGTGCCAGCAGCTTGCGCAGGGAGGATCAGCCCCAGCATTTT,CASSLRREDQPQHF
TRBV24-1,.,TRBJ2-4,.,15,TGTGCCACCAGTGACTCGACAGATTCCAAAAACATTCAGTACTTC,CATSDSTDSKNIQYF
TRBV2,.,TRBJ2-1,.,12,TGTGCCAGCAGTAGCAACCAGGGAGAGCAGTTCTTC,CASSSNQGEQFF
TRBV2,.,TRBJ2-4,.,14,TGTGCCAGCCTGGGCAGGGAAGCCAAAAACATTCAGTACTTC,CASLGREAKNIQYF
TRBV11-3,.,TRBJ2-3,TRBD1,13,TGTGCCAGCGGACAGGTTGGCACAGATACGCAGTATTTT,CASGQVGTDTQYF
TRBV2,.,TRBJ2-7,.,13,TGTGCCGCGGAGGAGCCAGGGGCCTACGAGCAGTACTTC,CAAEEPGAYEQYF
TRBV30,.,TRBJ1-1,TRBD1,13,TGTGCCTGGGTGGGGACAGGGAACACTGAAGCTTTCTTT,CAWVGTGNTEAFF
TRBV5-6,.,TRBJ1-5,TRBD1,18,TGTGCCAGCAGCGCGACAGGGGCCCCATTTTTTGGTCATCAGCCCCAGCATTTT,CASSATGAPFFGHQPQHF
TRBV21-1,.,TRBJ2-7,.,15,TGTGCCAGCAGGGAAAGGGGGGAGGGGTCCTACGAGCAGTACTTC,CASRERGEGSYEQYF
TRBV2,.,TRBJ2-5,.,14,TGTGCCAGCAGTAGTCCCTTGGGGGGGCACACCCAGTACTTC,CASSSPLGGHTQYF
TRBV4-1,.,TRBJ2-7,.,13,TGCGCCAGCAGCCCAAGACAGGATGGTGAGCAGTACTTC,CASSPRQDGEQYF
TRBV5-5,.,TRBJ1-1,TRBD1,15,TGTGCCAGCAGCTTCTGGGCAGGGGGATCCACTGAAGCTTTCTTT,CASSFWAGGSTEAFF
TRBV6-1,.,TRBJ1-5,.,12,TGTGCCAGCAGTGAGGTGGTAGTGACCCAGCATTTT,CASSEVVVTQHF
TRBV7-3,.,TRBJ1-6,.,15,TGTGCCAGCAGCTTAGGAGGTGTCCCTAATTCACCCCTCCACTTT,CASSLGGVPNSPLHF
TRBV9,.,TRBJ2-1,TRBD2,15,TGTGCCAGCAGCGTGACTCTAGCGGCCTACAATGAGCAGTTCTTC,CASSVTLAAYNEQFF
TRBV5-1,.,TRBJ1-5,TRBD1,15,TGCGCCAGCAGCTTGATTCCAGGGGGCGATCAGCCCCAGCATTTT,CASSLIPGGDQPQHF
TRBV9,.,TRBJ1-6,TRBD1,17,TGTGCCAGCAGCTCCCGGGGTTCGACAGGGGGGAAATCACCCCTCCACTTT,CASSSRGSTGGKSPLHF
TRBV4-2,.,TRBJ1-2,TRBD1,15,TGTGCCAGCAGCTCGGGACAGGGGGCCAGCTATGGCTACACCTTC,CASSSGQGASYGYTF
TRBV10-2,.,TRBJ2-7,TRBD1,15,TGCGCCAGCAGTGAGTCTCTGAGGACAGGGTCCGAGCAGTACTTC,CASSESLRTGSEQYF
TRBV24-1,.,TRBJ2-1,TRBD2,14,TGTGCCACCAGTGGAGCGGGGGGGCGCGGCGAGCAGTTCTTC,CATSGAGGRGEQFF
TRBV19,.,TRBJ1-6,TRBD1,13,TGTGCCAGTGCAGACAGGGGAAGATCACCCCTCCACTTT,CASADRGRSPLHF
TRBV25-1,.,TRBJ1-4,TRBD1,16,TGTGCCGGCAGTACAGGACAGGGGGCTTTTAATGAAAAACTGTTTTTT,CAGSTGQGAFNEKLFF
TRBV5-6,.,TRBJ2-2,.,16,TGTGCCAGCAGCTTGGTGGGTGTCGGAGAGGGCGGGGAGCTGTTTTTT,CASSLVGVGEGGELFF
TRBV7-9,.,TRBJ2-3,.,12,TGTGCCTCCGTCCCGGTAGTAGATACGCAGTATTTT,CASVPVVDTQYF
TRBV10-2,once,TRBJ2-3,.,14,TGCGCCAGCAGTGAGCCTCTCCTCTCAGATACGCAGTATTTT,CASSEPLLSDTQYF
TRBV18,.,TRBJ1-4,.,17,TGTGCCAGCTCACCACCGGTGGGAAAAGGGGATAATGAAAAACTGTTTTTT,CASSPPVGKGDNEKLFF
TRBV5-1,.,TRBJ1-3,.,14,TGCGCCAGCAGCTTGGGGACTTCTGGAAACACCATATATTTT,CASSLGTSGNTIYF
TRBV7-8,.,TRBJ1-1,TRBD1,17,TGTGCCAGCAGCCCCACCCCAGAATACAGGGGGAACACTGAAGCTTTCTTT,CASSPTPEYRGNTEAFF
TRBV4-2,.,TRBJ2-1,.,16,TGTGCCAGCAGCCAAGATATGGGGAGCTCCTACAATGAGCAGTTCTTC,CASSQDMGSSYNEQFF
TRBV24-1,.,TRBJ1-5,TRBD1,17,TGTGCCACCAGTGATTCTAGGACAGGGGGCTGGGGTCAGCCCCAGCATTTT,CATSDSRTGGWGQPQHF
TRBV9,once,TRBJ2-1,.,17,TGTGCCAGCAGCGTAGGAGCAGGCGGGTGGGTTTACAATGAGCAGTTCTTC,CASSVGAGGWVYNEQFF
TRBV19,.,TRBJ2-3,.,15,TGTGCCAGTAGTGGAGGGGGCGGGCGTTCAGATACGCAGTATTTT,CASSGGGGRSDTQYF
TRBV5-1,.,TRBJ1-1,.,15,TGCGCCAGCAGCTTGGGCGCGGGACTGAACACTGAAGCTTTCTTT,CASSLGAGLNTEAFF
TRBV19,.,TRBJ2-5,.,14,TGTGCCAGTAGTGACCGACCGGGGCAAGAGACCCAGTACTTC,CASSDRPGQETQYF
TRBV9,.,TRBJ1-2,TRBD1,14,TGTGCCAGCAGTCCGGGACAGGGCAGCTATGGCTACACCTTC,CASSPGQGSYGYTF
TRBV29-1,.,TRBJ2-3,.,11,TGCAGCGTAGGGGGTGCAGATACGCAGTATTTT,CSVGGADTQYF
TRBV5-1,.,TRBJ2-3,.,12,TGCGCCAGCAGGCCAACCGGGGATACGCAGTATTTT,CASRPTGDTQYF